This note documents a single TCR beta chain sequence. Clones were read by immunoSEQ multiplex PCR, and TCRdb kept only the in-frame ones, dropping some. The sample holds tens of thousands of clones, approximately 93% seen once. These data belong to a study of T cell changes during pregnancy in multiple sclerosis. The sample here was peripheral blood, taken in the second trimester of pregnancy. The clonotype was recovered from a female donor with multiple sclerosis, enrolled in a pregnancy study.

CDR3 loop: CASGWEQVEAFF. Written as DNA, the CDR3 is TGTGCCAGCGGTTGGGAACAGGTTGAAGCTTTCTTT. The chain employs TRBV6-6 and TRBJ1-1; D is perhaps TRBD1 (5 bases). The CDR3 sequence is 12 residues long. Trimming shortened V by 8 bases and J by 7 bases, and 14 bases separated the two germline ends. Germline CDR1 is MNHNY and CDR2 is SVGAGI (reference sequence).